These 8 T cell receptor beta chains were sequenced from one sample in a study of PD-L1 blockade in urothelial cancer (dated by TCRdb to about 2017). The time point label for this specimen denotes: peripheral blood 6 weeks after treatment start. To prepare the library, the immunoSEQ multiplex PCR assay was applied. TCRdb retrieved this table from immuneACCESS and kept in-frame rearrangements only. Not all clones are present; in checked studies, unresolved V genes account for under half, and no reason is known for the remainder. The sample table lists 95,000 to 130,000 clones, more than 85% of them with a count of one. The ten largest clonotypes hold roughly 1.8% of the sample. The specimen comprised PBMCs, sampled around atezolizumab (anti-PD-L1) treatment. These receptors all stem from a man between 60 and 75 years old with urothelial cancer.

The genes are TRBV28 and TRBJ2-1; TRBD1 agrees at 7 bases. Germline-derived CDR1 and CDR2 are MDHEN and SYDVKM. The CDR3 sequence is 16 residues long. Trimming cost V 7 bases and J 7 bases; bases outside gene matches: 16. The CDR3 DNA sequence: TGTGCCAGCACCGACCCCCCCCCACAGGGGTTAAATGAGCAGTTCTTC. Protein: CASTDPPPQGLNEQFF.

V usage is TRBV5-1 and J usage is TRBJ2-2; D call uncertain. V lost 4 bases and J 1 base, leaving 11 bases between the germline ends. Germline CDR1 and CDR2: SGHRS and YFSETQ. This CDR3 contains 15 residues. CDR3: CASSLDDGNTGELFF. In DNA form, the CDR3 reads TGCGCCAGCAGCCTAGATGACGGGAACACCGGGGAGCTGTTTTTT. Full variable domain (remainder filled in from reference TRBV5-1 and TRBJ2-2): KAGVTQTPRYLIKTRGQQVTLSCSPISGHRSVSWYQQTPGQGLQFLFEYFSETQRNKGNFPGRFSGRQFSNSRSEMNVSTLELGDSALYLCASSLDDGNTGELFFGEGSRLTVL.

The chain recombines TRBV30 with TRBJ2-2; maybe TRBD1 (6 bases). The V end lost 5 bases, the J end lost 0 bases, and 16 bases lay between the germline ends. This CDR3 spans 16 amino acids. Germline V gene sequence: CDR1 GTSNPN, CDR2 SVGIG (reference sequence). CDR3 residues: CAWASPGQANTGELFF. The CDR3 DNA reads TGTGCCTGGGCTTCTCCGGGACAAGCGAACACCGGGGAGCTGTTTTTT.

This clone has a single count. J is TRBJ2-1 and V is TRBV7-3; 12 bases agree with TRBD2. Germline trimming cut 4 bases from V and 6 bases from J; bases unmatched to any gene: 4. The CDR3 loop spans 15 amino acids. Germline values: CDR1 SGHTA, CDR2 FQGTGA. This CDR3 reads CASSSSGGALNEQFF. The CDR3 DNA follows: TGTGCCAGCAGCTCTAGCGGGGGGGCTCTCAATGAGCAGTTCTTC.

The genes are TRBV10-1 and TRBJ1-2; D gene uncertain. Germline-derived CDR1 and CDR2 are WNHNN and SYGVQD (reference sequence). Trimming left V 10 bases short and J 7 bases short, with 28 bases between. The CDR3 runs to 16 residues. CDR3 bases: TGCGCCACCATAGTGAGCGTGGGATGGTCAGGAGGTGGCTACACCTTC. Translating gives CATIVSVGWSGGGYTF.

V usage is TRBV5-1 and J usage is TRBJ1-2, with 11 nucleotides matching TRBD1. Trimming at V came to 3 bases and at J to 8 bases, leaving 6 bases not matched to a gene. From germline, CDR1 is SGHRS and CDR2 YFSETQ. The CDR3 extends over 14 amino acids. Here the CDR3 DNA reads TGCGCCAGCAGCTCTGGACAGGGGGCGGAAGGCTACACCTTC. Encoded protein: CASSSGQGAEGYTF. The variable domain in full, with the rest retrieved from reference TRBV5-1 and TRBJ1-2, is KAGVTQTPRYLIKTRGQQVTLSCSPISGHRSVSWYQQTPGQGLQFLFEYFSETQRNKGNFPGRFSGRQFSNSRSEMNVSTLELGDSALYLCASSSGQGAEGYTFGSGTRLTVV.

J is TRBJ2-1 and V is TRBV13; possible D gene TRBD1, 5 bases. There are 14 residues in the CDR3. With 5 bases removed from V and 7 bases from J, the gap between germline ends came to 15 bases. Germline V CDR1 and CDR2: PRHDT, FYEKMQ (reference sequence). Written as DNA, the CDR3 is TGTGCCAGCAGCCCCCGGACAACCGGAAATGAGCAGTTCTTC. It codes for CASSPRTTGNEQFF.

The chain employs TRBV7-2 and TRBJ2-3; 7 bases are a match to TRBD1. The CDR3 consists of 15 residues. With 3 bases clipped from V and 2 bases from J, the junction kept 5 bases outside the gene matches. Germline lookup yields CDR1 SGHTA and CDR2 FQGNSA. The CDR3 DNA follows: TGTGCCAGCAGCTTCAGGGGACAGATCACAGATACGCAGTATTTT. Translated: CASSFRGQITDTQYF.